The present entry profiles one T cell receptor beta chain with its context. Its cognate antigen has yet to be identified. Qualities for individual bases were not recorded, and no much larger clone is one base off. Per the germline V gene (reference sequence), LNHDA is the CDR1 and SQIVND is the CDR2. V sheds 10 bases and J sheds 1 base, leaving 16 bases between their ends. The CDR3 measures 14 amino acids from cysteine to phenylalanine. CDR3 DNA is the only sequence kept; it has 42 bases, read in frame from the first base. The data derive from a study of CD8 T cells in Susac syndrome (dated by TCRdb to about 2019). The study in broad terms: Repertoire sequencing was used to test whether CD8+ T cell activation and differentiation in Susac syndrome was antigen driven. CD8+ T cell repertoire clonality was compared between about 12 healthy donors, approximately 14 Susac syndrome patients and approximately 16 multiple sclerosis patients. Broader findings and caveats from the paper: The TCR sequencing and HLA analysis was acknowledged to have included a relatively small number of individuals.

Peripheral blood CD8+ and CD4+ T cells from healthy donors, Susac syndrome patients and multiple sclerosis patients were profiled by high-throughput TCR beta sequencing. Multiple sclerosis controls were treatment-naive patients with stable or active relapsing-remitting disease fulfilling revised McDonald criteria. Bulk CD8+ and CD4+ T cells were purified by magnetic negative isolation, whereas CD8+ TEMRA cells were enriched by FACS. Blood was drawn into EDTA tubes, processed within 24 hours, and PBMCs were isolated by density gradient centrifugation. PBMCs destined for TCR sequencing were cryopreserved in liquid nitrogen and later thawed in a 37 °C water bath. Purity of sorted or isolated CD4+, CD8+ and CD8+ TEMRA cells was at least 90%. RNA was extracted using the RNeasy kit, and about 0.45 to 1 ug of the RNA was reverse transcribed with random hexamers. TCR beta CDR3 regions were amplified with the immunoSEQ multiplex PCR assay covering 54 Vbeta and 13 Jbeta segments. PCR amplification bias was corrected using a synthetic template baseline for primer optimization and computational correction. Processing in the source paper ran as follows. Reads were annotated to V, D and J genes per IMGT and analyzed with immunoSEQ Analyzer, keeping only productive sequences. To calculate clonality, Shannon entropy was normalized by log2 of the number of productive unique sequences and then subtracted from one. For each patient and control, public and private clones were evaluated within the 100 most prevalent clones. Clones were defined as Susac-specific when absent from the healthy and MS cohorts, from 1,000 to 1,100 published viral clones and from other ImmuneACCESS disease sequences. TCRdb reprocessed the public reads (quality trimming at Q25 with fastp, clone calling with MiXCR) and kept in-frame beta chains. Here each entry gathers all rows of one CDR3 protein and keeps the most common genes and DNA. TCRdb assigned the V and J calls; the authors' analysis was not used. This sample has roughly 400,000 distinct CDR3 sequences in its table, and approximately 85% of those were observed once. 0.12% of the sample comes from the top ten.

Input material: CD8+ T cells from PBMCs. The receptor's source is a human donor with multiple sclerosis. The rearrangement combines TRBV19 with TRBJ1-1; TRBD1 is perhaps the D gene, given 6 matching bases. The CDR3 reads CATTGNWGNTEAFF. The base sequence is TGTGCCACCACAGGGAACTGGGGGAACACTGAAGCTTTCTTT.